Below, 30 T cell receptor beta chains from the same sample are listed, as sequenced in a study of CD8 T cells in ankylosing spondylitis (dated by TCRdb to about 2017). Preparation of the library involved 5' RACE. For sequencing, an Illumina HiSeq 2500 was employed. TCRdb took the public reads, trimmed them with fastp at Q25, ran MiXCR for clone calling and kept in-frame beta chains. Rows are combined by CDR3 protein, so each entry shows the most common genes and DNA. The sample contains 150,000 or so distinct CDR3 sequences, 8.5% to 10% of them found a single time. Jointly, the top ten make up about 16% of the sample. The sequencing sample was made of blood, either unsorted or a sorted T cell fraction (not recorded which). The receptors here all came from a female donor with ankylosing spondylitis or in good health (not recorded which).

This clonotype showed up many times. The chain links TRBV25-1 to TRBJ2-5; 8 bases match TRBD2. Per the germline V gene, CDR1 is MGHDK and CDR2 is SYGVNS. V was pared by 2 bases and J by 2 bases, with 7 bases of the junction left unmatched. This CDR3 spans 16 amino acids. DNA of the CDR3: TGTGCCAGCAGTGAACTTGTAGCGGGAATACAAGAGACCCAGTACTTC. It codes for CASSELVAGIQETQYF.

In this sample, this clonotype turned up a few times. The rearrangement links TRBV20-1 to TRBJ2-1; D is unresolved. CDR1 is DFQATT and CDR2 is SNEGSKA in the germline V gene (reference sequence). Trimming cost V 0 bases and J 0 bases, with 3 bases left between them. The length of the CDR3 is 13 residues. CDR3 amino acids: CSARESSYNEQFF. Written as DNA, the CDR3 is TGCAGTGCTAGAGAGAGCTCCTACAATGAGCAGTTCTTC.

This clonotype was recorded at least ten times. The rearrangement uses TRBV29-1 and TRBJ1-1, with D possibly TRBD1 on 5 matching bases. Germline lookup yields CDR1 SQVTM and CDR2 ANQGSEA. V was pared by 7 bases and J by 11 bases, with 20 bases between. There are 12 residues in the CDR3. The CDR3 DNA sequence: TGCAGCGCTAGGGACGGGTTTTTATGGGCTTTCTTT. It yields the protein CSARDGFLWAFF.

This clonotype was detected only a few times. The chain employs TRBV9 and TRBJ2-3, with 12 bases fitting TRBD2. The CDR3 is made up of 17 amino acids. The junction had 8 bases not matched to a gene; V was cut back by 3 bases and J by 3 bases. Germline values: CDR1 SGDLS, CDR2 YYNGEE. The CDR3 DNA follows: TGTGCCAGCAGCGCAGCACTAGCGGGGGGCGGAACAGATACGCAGTATTTT. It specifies CASSAALAGGGTDTQYF.

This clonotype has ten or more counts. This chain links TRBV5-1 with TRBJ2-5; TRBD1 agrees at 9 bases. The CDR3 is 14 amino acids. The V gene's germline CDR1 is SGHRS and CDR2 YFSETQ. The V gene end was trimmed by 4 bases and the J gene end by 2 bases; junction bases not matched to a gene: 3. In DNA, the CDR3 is TGCGCCAGCAGCACCGGACAGGGGCAAGAGACCCAGTACTTC. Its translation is CASSTGQGQETQYF.

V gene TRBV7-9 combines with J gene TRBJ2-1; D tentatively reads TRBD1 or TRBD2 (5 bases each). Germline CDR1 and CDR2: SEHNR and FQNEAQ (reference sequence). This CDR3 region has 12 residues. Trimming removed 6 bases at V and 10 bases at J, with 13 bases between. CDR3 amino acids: CASREWDLEQFF. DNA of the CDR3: TGTGCCAGCAGGGAATGGGACCTCGAGCAGTTCTTC.

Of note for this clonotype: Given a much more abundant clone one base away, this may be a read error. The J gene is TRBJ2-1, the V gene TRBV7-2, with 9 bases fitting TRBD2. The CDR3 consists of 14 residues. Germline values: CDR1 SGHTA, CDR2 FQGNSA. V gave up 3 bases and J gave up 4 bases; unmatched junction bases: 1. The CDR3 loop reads CASSFLAGYNEQFF. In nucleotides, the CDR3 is TGTGCCAGCAGCTTTCTAGCGGGGTACAATGAGCAGTTCTTC.

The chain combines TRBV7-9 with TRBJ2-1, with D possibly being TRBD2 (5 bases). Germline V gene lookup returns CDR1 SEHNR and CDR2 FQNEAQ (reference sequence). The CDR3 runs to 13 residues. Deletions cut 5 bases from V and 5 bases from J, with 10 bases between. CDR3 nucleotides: TGTGCCAGCAGCCTTAAGAGGGACAATGAGCAGTTCTTC. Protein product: CASSLKRDNEQFF.

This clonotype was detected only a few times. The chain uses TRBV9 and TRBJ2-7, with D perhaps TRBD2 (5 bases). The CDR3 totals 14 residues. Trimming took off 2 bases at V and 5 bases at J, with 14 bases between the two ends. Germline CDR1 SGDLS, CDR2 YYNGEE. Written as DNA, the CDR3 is TGTGCCAGCAGCGTCGGGTCAACCGGGAACGAGCAGTACTTC. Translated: CASSVGSTGNEQYF.

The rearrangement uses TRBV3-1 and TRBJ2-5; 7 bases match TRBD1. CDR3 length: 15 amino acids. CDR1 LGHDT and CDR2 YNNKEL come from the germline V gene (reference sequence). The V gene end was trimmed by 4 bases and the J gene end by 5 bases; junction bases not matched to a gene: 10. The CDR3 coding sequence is TGTGCCAGCAGCCTCGTGACAGGGTCGGGGGAGACCCAGTACTTC. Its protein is CASSLVTGSGETQYF.

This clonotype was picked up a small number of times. CDR3: CASSLPRDGPVRKGQPQHF. The CDR3 DNA sequence: TGTGCCAGCAGTCTCCCTAGGGACGGCCCCGTTAGAAAGGGTCAGCCCCAGCATTTT. The chain links TRBV6-1 to TRBJ1-5, with a weak D call TRBD1 (5 bases). Germline V gene lookup returns CDR1 MNHNS and CDR2 SASEGT. CDR3 length equals 19 residues. The germline V and J ends were trimmed by 5 bases and 6 bases, with 29 bases remaining between them.

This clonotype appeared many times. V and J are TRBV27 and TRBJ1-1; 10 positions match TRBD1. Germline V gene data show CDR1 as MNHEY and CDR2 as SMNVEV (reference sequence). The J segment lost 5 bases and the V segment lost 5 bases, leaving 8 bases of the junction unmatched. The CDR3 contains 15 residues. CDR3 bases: TGTGCCAGCAGTCAATGGGACAGGGGAAGGACTGAAGCTTTCTTT. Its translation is CASSQWDRGRTEAFF.

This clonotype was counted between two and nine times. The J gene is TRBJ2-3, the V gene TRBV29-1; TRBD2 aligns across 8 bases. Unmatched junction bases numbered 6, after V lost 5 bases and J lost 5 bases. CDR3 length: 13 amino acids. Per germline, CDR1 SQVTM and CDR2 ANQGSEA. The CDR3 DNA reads TGCAGCGTTTCTAGCGGGTTACAAGATACGCAGTATTTT. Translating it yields CSVSSGLQDTQYF.

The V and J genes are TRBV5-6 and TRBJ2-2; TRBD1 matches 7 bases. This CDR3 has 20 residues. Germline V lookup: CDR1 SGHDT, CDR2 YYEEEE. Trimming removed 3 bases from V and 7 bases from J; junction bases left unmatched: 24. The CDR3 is CASSSYRGEEAALSIGELFF. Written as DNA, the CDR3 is TGTGCCAGCAGCTCCTACAGGGGTGAAGAAGCGGCCCTCAGCATCGGGGAGCTGTTTTTT.

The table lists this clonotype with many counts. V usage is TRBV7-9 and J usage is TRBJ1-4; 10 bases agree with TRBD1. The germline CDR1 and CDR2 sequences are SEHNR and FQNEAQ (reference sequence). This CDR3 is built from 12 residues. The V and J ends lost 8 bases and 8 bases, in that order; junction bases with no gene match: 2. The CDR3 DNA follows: TGTGCCAGCGGGACAGGGGACGAAAAACTGTTTTTT. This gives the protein CASGTGDEKLFF.

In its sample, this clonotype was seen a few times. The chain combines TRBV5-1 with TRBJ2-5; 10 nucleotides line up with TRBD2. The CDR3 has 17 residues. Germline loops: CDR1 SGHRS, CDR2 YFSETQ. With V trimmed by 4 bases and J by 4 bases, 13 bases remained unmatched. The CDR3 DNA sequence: TGCGCCAGCAGCCCGAGCCCCCCTAGCGGGAGAAGAGAGACCCAGTACTTC. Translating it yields CASSPSPPSGRRETQYF.

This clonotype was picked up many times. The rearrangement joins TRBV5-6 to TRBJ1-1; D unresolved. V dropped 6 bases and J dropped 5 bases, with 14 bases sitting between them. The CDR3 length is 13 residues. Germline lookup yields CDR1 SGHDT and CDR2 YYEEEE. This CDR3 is CASTFAGRTEAFF. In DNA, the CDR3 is TGTGCCAGCACCTTCGCAGGTCGGACTGAAGCTTTCTTT. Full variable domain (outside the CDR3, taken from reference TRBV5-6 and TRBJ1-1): DAGVTQSPTHLIKTRGQQVTLRCSPKSGHDTVSWYQQALGQGPQFIFQYYEEEERQRGNFPDRFSGHQFPNYSSELNVNALLLGDSALYLCASTFAGRTEAFFGQGTRLTVV.

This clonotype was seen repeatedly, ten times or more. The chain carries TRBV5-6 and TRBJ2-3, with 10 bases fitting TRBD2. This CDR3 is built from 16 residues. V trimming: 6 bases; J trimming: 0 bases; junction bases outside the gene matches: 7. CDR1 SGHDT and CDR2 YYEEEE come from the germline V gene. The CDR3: CASKAGGPTSTDTQYF. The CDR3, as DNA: TGTGCCAGCAAAGCGGGAGGGCCGACAAGCACAGATACGCAGTATTTT.

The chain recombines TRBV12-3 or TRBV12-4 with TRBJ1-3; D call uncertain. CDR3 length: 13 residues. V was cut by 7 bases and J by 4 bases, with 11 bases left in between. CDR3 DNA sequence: TGTGCCAGCAAGGAGGTACCGGGAAACACCATATATTTT. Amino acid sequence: CASKEVPGNTIYF.

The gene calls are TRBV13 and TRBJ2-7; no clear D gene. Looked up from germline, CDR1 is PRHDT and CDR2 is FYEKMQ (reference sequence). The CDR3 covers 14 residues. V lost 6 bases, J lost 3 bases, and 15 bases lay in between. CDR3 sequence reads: CASSTSREGYEQYF. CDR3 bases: TGTGCCAGCAGTACGTCCCGCGAAGGCTACGAGCAGTACTTC.

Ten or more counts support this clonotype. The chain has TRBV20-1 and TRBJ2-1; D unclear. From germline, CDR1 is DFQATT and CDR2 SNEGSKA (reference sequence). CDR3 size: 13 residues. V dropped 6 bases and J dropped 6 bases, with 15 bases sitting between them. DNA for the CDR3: TGCAGTGCCCATCCCCTAGGAGTCAATGAGCAGTTCTTC. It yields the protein CSAHPLGVNEQFF.

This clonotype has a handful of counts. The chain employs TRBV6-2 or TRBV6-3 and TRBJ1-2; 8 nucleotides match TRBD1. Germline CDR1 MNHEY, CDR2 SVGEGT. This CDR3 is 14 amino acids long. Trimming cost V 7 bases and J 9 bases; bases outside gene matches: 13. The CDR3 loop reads CASTNPGQGGSYTF. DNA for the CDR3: TGTGCCAGCACCAACCCCGGACAGGGTGGAAGCTACACCTTC.

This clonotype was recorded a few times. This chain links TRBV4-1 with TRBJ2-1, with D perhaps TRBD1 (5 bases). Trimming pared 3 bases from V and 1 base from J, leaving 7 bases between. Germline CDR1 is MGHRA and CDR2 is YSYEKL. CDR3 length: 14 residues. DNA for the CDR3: TGCGCCAGCAGCCATCCAGGGTCCTACAATGAGCAGTTCTTC. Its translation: CASSHPGSYNEQFF.

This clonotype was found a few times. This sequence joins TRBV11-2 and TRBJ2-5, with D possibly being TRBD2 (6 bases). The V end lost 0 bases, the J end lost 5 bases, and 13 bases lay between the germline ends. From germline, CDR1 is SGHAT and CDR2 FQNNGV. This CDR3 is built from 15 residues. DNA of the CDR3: TGTGCCAGCAGCTTAGAGTGGGGGGTCGGGGAGACCCAGTACTTC. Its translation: CASSLEWGVGETQYF.

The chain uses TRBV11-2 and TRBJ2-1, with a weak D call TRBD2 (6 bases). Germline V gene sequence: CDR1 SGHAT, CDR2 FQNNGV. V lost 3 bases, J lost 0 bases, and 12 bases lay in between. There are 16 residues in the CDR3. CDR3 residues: CASSLNWEASYNEQFF. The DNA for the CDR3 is TGTGCCAGCAGCTTGAACTGGGAGGCCTCCTACAATGAGCAGTTCTTC.

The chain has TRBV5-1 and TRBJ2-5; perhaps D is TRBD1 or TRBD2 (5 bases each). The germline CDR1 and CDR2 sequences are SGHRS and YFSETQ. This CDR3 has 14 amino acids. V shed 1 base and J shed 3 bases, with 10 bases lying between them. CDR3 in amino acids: CASSLFGGEETQYF. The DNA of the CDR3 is TGCGCCAGCAGCTTGTTTGGGGGTGAAGAGACCCAGTACTTC.

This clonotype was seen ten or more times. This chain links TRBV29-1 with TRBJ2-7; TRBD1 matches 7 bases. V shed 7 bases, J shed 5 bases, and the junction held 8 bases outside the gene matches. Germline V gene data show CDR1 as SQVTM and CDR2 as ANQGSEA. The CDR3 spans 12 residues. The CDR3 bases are TGCAGCGCTCGACAGGGAACAAACGAGCAGTACTTC. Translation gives CSARQGTNEQYF.

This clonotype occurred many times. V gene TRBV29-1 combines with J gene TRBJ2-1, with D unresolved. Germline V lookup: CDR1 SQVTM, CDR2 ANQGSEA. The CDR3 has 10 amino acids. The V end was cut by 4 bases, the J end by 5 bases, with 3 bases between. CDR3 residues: CSVGNNEQFF. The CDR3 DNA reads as TGCAGCGTTGGGAACAATGAGCAGTTCTTC.

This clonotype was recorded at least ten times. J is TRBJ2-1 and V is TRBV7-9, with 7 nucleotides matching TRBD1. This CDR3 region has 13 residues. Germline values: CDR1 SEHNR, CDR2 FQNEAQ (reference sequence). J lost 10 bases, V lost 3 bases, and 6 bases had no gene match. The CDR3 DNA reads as TGTGCCAGCAGCTTGGGGGAGACAGGGGAGCAGTTCTTC. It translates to CASSLGETGEQFF.

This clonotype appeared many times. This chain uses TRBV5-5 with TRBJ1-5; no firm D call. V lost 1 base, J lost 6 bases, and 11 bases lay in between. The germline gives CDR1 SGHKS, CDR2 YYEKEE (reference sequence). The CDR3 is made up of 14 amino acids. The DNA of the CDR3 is TGTGCCAGCAGCTTGTGGGCGGAGGGTCAGCCCCAGCATTTT. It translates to CASSLWAEGQPQHF.